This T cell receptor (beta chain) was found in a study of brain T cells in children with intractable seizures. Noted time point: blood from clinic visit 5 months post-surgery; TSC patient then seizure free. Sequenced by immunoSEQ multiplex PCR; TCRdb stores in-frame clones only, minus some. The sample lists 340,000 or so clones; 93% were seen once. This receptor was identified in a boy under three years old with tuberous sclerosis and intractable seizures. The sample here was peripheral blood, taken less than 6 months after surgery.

DNA for the CDR3: TGCGCCAGCAGCCAACCCGGAGCTTCCCCTGGCTACACCTTC. This sequence encodes CASSQPGASPGYTF. The V call is TRBV4-1, the J call TRBJ1-2; D is unclear. Germline V gene lookup returns CDR1 MGHRA and CDR2 YSYEKL. The CDR3 spans 14 residues. The V and J ends lost 2 bases and 7 bases respectively, with 14 bases between them.